This T cell receptor (beta chain) stems from a study of OX40 agonist ivuxolimab in advanced cancers. Study overall: An agonistic human IgG2 monoclonal antibody against OX40 (CD134) was given.

Trimming at V came to 11 bases and at J to 11 bases, leaving 10 bases not matched to a gene. Germline CDR1 reads MDHEN; CDR2 reads SYDVKM. The CDR3 length is 12 residues. Measured with immunoSEQ multiplex PCR; TCRdb has only the in-frame clones, and not every one. This repertoire shows tens of thousands of clones, 70% to 90% found once; its top ten account for 0.3% to 0.45%. The investigators sampled blood at baseline, at cycle 4 day 1, and at cycle 7 day 1. Here the sequenced sample was CD4+ or CD8+ T cells sorted from blood, taken in a trial of the OX40 agonist ivuxolimab. V usage is TRBV28 and J usage is TRBJ1-5; TRBD1 matches 9 bases. The clonotype comes from an adult with an advanced solid tumor such as melanoma, head and neck, liver or kidney cancer. CDR3 sequence reads: CAVGQGLLTQHF. The CDR3 DNA follows: TGTGCCGTGGGACAGGGACTTTTGACCCAGCATTTT.